This is a list of T cell receptor beta chains from one sample in a study of CD8+ T cells in alopecia areata. Method: immunoSEQ multiplex PCR; TCRdb's copy keeps in-frame clones and lacks some. The top ten clones hold about 0.88% of a sample with roughly 280,000 clones, 60% of them seen once. Here the sequenced sample was CD4+ T cells sorted from blood, taken at roughly week 52, from a patient treated with tofacitinib. The receptors were gathered from a human donor with alopecia areata. CDR3s include the opening cysteine and the closing phenylalanine or tryptophan. A D gene is named only where the DNA matches it firmly. Not all rows give a size; the values are once, few, many and, for expanded clones, a class.

d_gene,v_gene,abundance,j_gene,CDR3aa,CDR3nt
TRBD1,TRBV6-6,NA,TRBJ2-2,CASTRDSPTGELFF,TGTGCCAGCACGAGGGACAGCCCCACCGGGGAGCTGTTTTTT
TRBD1,TRBV29-1,NA,TRBJ2-2,CSAYRGSGELFF,TGCAGCGCTTACAGGGGTTCCGGGGAGCTGTTTTTT
NA,TRBV5-4,NA,TRBJ2-1,CASSRVTAYNEQFF,TGTGCCAGCAGCCGGGTGACAGCATACAATGAGCAGTTCTTC
NA,TRBV7-3,NA,TRBJ1-5,CASSLDQNQPQHF,TGTGCCAGCAGCTTGGATCAAAATCAGCCCCAGCATTTT
NA,TRBV29-1,NA,TRBJ2-4,CSAGTLNIQYF,TGCAGCGCTGGGACACTAAACATTCAGTACTTC
NA,TRBV30,NA,TRBJ1-1,CASQQAEAFF,TGTGCCTCCCAACAGGCCGAAGCTTTCTTT
TRBD2,TRBV14,NA,TRBJ2-7,CASSLGTREYEQYF,TGTGCCAGCAGCCTAGGGACTAGGGAATACGAGCAGTACTTC
NA,TRBV5-1,NA,TRBJ1-2,CASSSGTPYGYTF,TGCGCCAGCAGCTCCGGGACACCCTATGGCTACACCTTC
NA,TRBV2,NA,TRBJ2-6,CASNQESGANVLTF,TGTGCCAGCAACCAGGAGTCTGGGGCCAACGTCCTGACTTTC
NA,TRBV30,NA,TRBJ1-5,CAWSRGADQPQHF,TGTGCCTGGAGTAGAGGGGCAGATCAGCCCCAGCATTTT
TRBD1,TRBV5-1,NA,TRBJ1-6,CASSLEGQGWSPLHF,TGCGCCAGCAGCTTGGAGGGACAGGGGTGGTCACCCCTCCACTTT
TRBD1,TRBV5-1,NA,TRBJ1-5,CASSMGQGEQPQHF,TGCGCCAGCAGCATGGGACAGGGGGAACAGCCCCAGCATTTT
TRBD1,TRBV9,NA,TRBJ2-7,CASSIPPTDRAYEQYF,TGTGCCAGCAGCATCCCACCAACGGACAGGGCCTACGAGCAGTACTTC
NA,TRBV5-1,NA,TRBJ2-5,CASSLAVTTAKAQYF,TGCGCCAGCAGCTTGGCTGTGACTACCGCTAAGGCCCAGTACTTC
NA,TRBV5-1,few,TRBJ1-2,CASSLDRPPYCF,TGCGCCAGCAGCTTGGACAGGCCCCCGTACTGCTTC
NA,TRBV9,NA,TRBJ2-7,CASSVGWGSGAYEQYF,TGTGCCAGCAGCGTAGGCTGGGGTAGCGGTGCCTACGAGCAGTACTTC
TRBD1,TRBV11-2,few,TRBJ2-7,CASSSGTTGGYEQYF,TGTGCCAGCAGCTCGGGAACGACAGGGGGCTACGAGCAGTACTTC
TRBD2,TRBV6-5,NA,TRBJ2-1,CASSYSLAGINEQFF,TGTGCCAGCAGTTACTCCCTAGCGGGCATCAATGAGCAGTTCTTC
NA,TRBV7-2,NA,TRBJ2-1,CASSQGAGHPNEQFF,TGTGCCAGCAGCCAAGGGGCGGGACACCCGAATGAGCAGTTCTTC
TRBD1,TRBV29-1,NA,TRBJ2-5,CSVRTGEETQYF,TGCAGCGTCCGGACAGGGGAAGAGACCCAGTACTTC
TRBD1,TRBV5-1,once,TRBJ2-5,CASSFGRGRETQYF,TGCGCCAGCAGCTTTGGCAGGGGGCGAGAGACCCAGTACTTC
NA,TRBV5-4,NA,TRBJ2-3,CASSLARTSTDTQYF,TGTGCCAGCAGCTTGGCCCGGACTAGCACAGATACGCAGTATTTT
TRBD1,TRBV6-5,few,TRBJ1-1,CASQRTGGFDTEAFF,TGTGCCAGCCAAAGGACAGGGGGCTTTGACACTGAAGCTTTCTTT
NA,TRBV30,NA,TRBJ2-3,CAWSRADTQYF,TGTGCCTGGAGTAGAGCAGATACGCAGTATTTT
NA,TRBV4-1,NA,TRBJ1-2,CASSQGTASANYGYTF,TGCGCCAGCAGCCAAGGGACAGCCTCAGCTAACTATGGCTACACCTTC
TRBD2,TRBV2,NA,TRBJ2-3,CASRARAGYGTDTQYF,TGTGCCAGCAGGGCCAGAGCGGGGTACGGCACAGATACGCAGTATTTT
NA,TRBV29-1,NA,TRBJ2-5,CSVVKDGARTQYF,TGCAGCGTGGTAAAGGACGGGGCCAGGACCCAGTACTTC
NA,TRBV14,NA,TRBJ2-7,CASSQLREQYF,TGTGCCAGCAGCCAATTACGCGAGCAGTACTTC
NA,TRBV7-2,NA,TRBJ2-1,CASSLENEQFF,TGTGCCAGCAGCTTAGAGAATGAGCAGTTCTTC
NA,TRBV14,NA,TRBJ1-4,CASSRDPGSTNEKLFF,TGTGCCAGCAGCCGAGACCCGGGATCAACTAATGAAAAACTGTTTTTT
TRBD1,TRBV27,NA,TRBJ1-5,CASRGQGVNQPQHF,TGTGCCAGCAGAGGACAGGGGGTGAATCAGCCCCAGCATTTT
NA,TRBV29-1,NA,TRBJ2-1,CSAEPQGYNEQFF,TGCAGCGCAGAACCACAGGGTTACAATGAGCAGTTCTTC
TRBD2,TRBV6-5,NA,TRBJ2-1,CASSSLAGGPVRQFF,TGTGCCAGCAGTTCACTAGCGGGGGGACCTGTTCGTCAGTTCTTC
NA,TRBV29-1,NA,TRBJ2-7,CSGTDSYEQYF,TGCAGCGGGACAGATTCCTACGAGCAGTACTTC
NA,TRBV5-1,NA,TRBJ1-5,CASSLTGPDQPQHF,TGCGCCAGCAGCTTAACAGGGCCGGATCAGCCCCAGCATTTT
NA,TRBV5-4,NA,TRBJ2-5,CASSLTGETQYF,TGTGCCAGCAGCTTAACGGGGGAGACCCAGTACTTC
TRBD1,TRBV7-8,NA,TRBJ2-1,CASSLAGGLYNEQFF,TGTGCCAGCAGCTTAGCAGGGGGCCTCTACAATGAGCAGTTCTTC
NA,TRBV30,NA,TRBJ2-3,CAWSAKDTQYF,TGTGCCTGGAGTGCGAAAGATACGCAGTATTTT
TRBD1,TRBV7-2,NA,TRBJ1-5,CASRGQGSNQPQHF,TGTGCCAGCAGGGGACAGGGCAGCAATCAGCCCCAGCATTTT
NA,TRBV30,NA,TRBJ1-1,CAWSVPKPATEAFF,TGTGCCTGGAGTGTACCGAAGCCTGCCACTGAAGCTTTCTTT